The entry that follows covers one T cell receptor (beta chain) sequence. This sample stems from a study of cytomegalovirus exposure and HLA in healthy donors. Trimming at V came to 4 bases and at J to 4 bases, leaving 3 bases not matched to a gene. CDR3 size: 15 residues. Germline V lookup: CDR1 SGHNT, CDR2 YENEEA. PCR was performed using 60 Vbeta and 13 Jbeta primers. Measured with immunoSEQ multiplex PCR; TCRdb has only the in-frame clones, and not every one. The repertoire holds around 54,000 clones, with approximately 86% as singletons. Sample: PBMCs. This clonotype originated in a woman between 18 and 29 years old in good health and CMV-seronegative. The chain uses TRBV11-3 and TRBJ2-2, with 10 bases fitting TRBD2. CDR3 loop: CASSSSGRATGELFF. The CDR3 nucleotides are TGTGCCAGCAGCTCAAGCGGGAGGGCCACCGGGGAGCTGTTTTTT.